This T cell receptor beta chain was retrieved from a study of CD8 T cells in ankylosing spondylitis. Study-wide findings and caveats: What seemed typical of ankylosing spondylitis blood was a TCR beta motif built from several highly homologous variants. Disease-associated clones were reportedly significantly overrepresented in matched ankylosing spondylitis synovial fluid.

TCRdb passed the 5' RACE reads through MiXCR, listing each CDR3 protein once. The sample holds approximately 540,000 distinct CDR3 sequences, about an eighth seen once. The CDR3 spans 14 residues. The ends were cut back, 3 bases at V and 9 bases at J, with 12 bases in the middle. Germline V CDR1 and CDR2: MGHDK, SYGVNS. This clonotype was counted a few times. Its cognate antigen is unknown. The chain has TRBV25-1 and TRBJ1-6, with D possibly matching TRBD1 (6 bases). Sequences were obtained from blood, either unsorted or a sorted T cell fraction (not recorded which). The origin of this receptor is a male donor with ankylosing spondylitis. In DNA, the CDR3 is TGTGCCAGCAGTGATCGGGGGGCCGTTTCACCCCTCCACTTT. It codes for CASSDRGAVSPLHF.